This T cell receptor beta chain was identified during a study of T cells in Graves' hyperthyroidism and ophthalmopathy. Study findings and constraints: Ophthalmopathy was separated from stable hyperthyroidism by a 13 V-J model. Onset of ophthalmopathy came a median approximately 6.8 months after the model predicted it.

The germline V gene has CDR1 SGHNT and CDR2 YENEEA. V trimming: 5 bases; J trimming: 5 bases; junction bases outside the gene matches: 3. The CDR3 has 13 amino acids. Orbital computed tomography and thyroid ultrasound, together with serum TRAb and thyroxine and clinical symptoms, were used for diagnoses. This clonotype was observed many times. Its antigen is currently unknown. Amplified TCR beta CDR3 regions came from RNA transcripts. In the first-round RT-PCR of the TCR CDR3, the HTBI primer set was used. One entry per CDR3 protein, called by TCRdb with MiXCR from the multiplex PCR reads. Of approximately 410,000 distinct CDR3 sequences detected, roughly 15% appear once; the ten largest clones hold approximately 5.8%.

The clonotype originates from a woman aged 18-35 years with Graves' hyperthyroidism. This chain uses TRBV11-3 with TRBJ2-1; TRBD2 matches at 7 bases. Specimen: blood. DNA for the CDR3: TGTGCCAGCAGCGGGAGGGCCAACAATGAGCAGTTCTTC. Protein product: CASSGRANNEQFF.